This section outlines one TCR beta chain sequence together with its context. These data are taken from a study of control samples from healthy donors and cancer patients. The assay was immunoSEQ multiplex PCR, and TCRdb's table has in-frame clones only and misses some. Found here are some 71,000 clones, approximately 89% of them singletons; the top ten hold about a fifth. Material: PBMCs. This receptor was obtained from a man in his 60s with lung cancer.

The CDR3 DNA sequence: TGTGCCAGTAGTATAGGACCACAGGGTCAGCCCCAGCATTTT. As protein: CASSIGPQGQPQHF. The rearrangement joins TRBV19 to TRBJ1-5, with a possible D match to TRBD1 (6 bases). Germline assignment: CDR1 LNHDA and CDR2 SQIVND (reference sequence). With 1 base removed from V and 6 bases from J, the gap between germline ends came to 10 bases. This CDR3 is built from 14 residues.